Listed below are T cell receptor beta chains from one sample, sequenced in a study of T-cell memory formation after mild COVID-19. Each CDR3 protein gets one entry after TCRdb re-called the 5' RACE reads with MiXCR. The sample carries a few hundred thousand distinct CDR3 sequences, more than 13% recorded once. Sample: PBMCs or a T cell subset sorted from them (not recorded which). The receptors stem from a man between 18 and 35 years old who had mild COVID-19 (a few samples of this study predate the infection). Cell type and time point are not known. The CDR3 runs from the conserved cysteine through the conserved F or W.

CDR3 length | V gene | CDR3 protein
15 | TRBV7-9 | CASSLELGRRETQYF
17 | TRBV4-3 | CASSQEARGDYQETQYF
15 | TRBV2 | CASSGVSQGPNIQYF
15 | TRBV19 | CASSMDRQGIYEQYF
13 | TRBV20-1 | CSARAPNVAEQFF
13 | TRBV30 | CAWTSGGEETQYF
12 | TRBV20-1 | CSARGRGETQYF
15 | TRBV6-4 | CASRQGVAYNSPLHF
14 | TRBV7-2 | CASSLVGGGETQYF
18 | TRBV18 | CASSPPLTVSRMEETQYF
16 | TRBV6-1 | CASSESPSGASYEQYF
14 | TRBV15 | CATSGRRENTEAFF
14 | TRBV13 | CASSLGDRILEQYF